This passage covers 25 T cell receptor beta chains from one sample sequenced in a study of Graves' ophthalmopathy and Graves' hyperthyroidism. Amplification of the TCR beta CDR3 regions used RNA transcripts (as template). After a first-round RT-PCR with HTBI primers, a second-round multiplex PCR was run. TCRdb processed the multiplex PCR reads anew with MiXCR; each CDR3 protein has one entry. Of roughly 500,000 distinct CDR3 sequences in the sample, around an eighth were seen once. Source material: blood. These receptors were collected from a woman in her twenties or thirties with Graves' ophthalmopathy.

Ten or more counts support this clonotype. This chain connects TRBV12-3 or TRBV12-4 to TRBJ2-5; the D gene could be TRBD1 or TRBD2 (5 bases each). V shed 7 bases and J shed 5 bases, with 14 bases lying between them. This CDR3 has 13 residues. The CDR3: CASTRGGYETQYF. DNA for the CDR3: TGTGCCAGCACCCGTGGGGGTTATGAGACCCAGTACTTC.

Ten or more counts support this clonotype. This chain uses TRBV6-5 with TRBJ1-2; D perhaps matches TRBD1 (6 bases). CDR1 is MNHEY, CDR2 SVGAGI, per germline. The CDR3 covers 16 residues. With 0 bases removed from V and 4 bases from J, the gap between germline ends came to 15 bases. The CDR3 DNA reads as TGTGCCAGCAGTTACTCGAGGCGGGGGGCTGGCTATGGCTACACCTTC. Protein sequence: CASSYSRRGAGYGYTF.

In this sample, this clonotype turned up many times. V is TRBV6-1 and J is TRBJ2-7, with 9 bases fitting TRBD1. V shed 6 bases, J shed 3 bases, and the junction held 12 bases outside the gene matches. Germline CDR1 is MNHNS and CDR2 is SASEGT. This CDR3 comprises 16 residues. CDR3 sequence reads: CASSVGLGDRVYEQYF. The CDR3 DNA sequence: TGTGCCAGCAGCGTCGGACTGGGGGACAGGGTCTACGAGCAGTACTTC.

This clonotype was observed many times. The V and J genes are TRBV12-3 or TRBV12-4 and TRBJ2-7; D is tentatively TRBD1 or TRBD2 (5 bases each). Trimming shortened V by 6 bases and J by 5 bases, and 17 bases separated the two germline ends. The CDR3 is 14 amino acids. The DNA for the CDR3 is TGTGCCAGCAGCCCGGGGCTCGAAACCCACGAGCAGTACTTC. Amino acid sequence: CASSPGLETHEQYF.

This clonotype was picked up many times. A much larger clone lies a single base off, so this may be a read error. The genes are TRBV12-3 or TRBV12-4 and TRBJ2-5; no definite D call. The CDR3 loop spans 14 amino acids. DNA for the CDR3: TGTGCCAGCAGTTTGCGTGGAATCCAAGAGACCAAGTACTTC. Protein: CASSLRGIQETKYF.

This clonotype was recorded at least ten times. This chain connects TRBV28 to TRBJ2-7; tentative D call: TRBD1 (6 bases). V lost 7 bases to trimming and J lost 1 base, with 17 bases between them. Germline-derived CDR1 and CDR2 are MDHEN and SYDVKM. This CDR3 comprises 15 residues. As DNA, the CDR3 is TGTGCCAGCACCAACTCCGGGACACTATCCTACGAGCAGTACTTC. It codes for CASTNSGTLSYEQYF.

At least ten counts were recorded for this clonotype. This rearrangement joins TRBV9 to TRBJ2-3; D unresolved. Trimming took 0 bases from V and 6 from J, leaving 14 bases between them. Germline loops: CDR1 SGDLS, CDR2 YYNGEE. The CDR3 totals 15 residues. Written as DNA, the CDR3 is TGTGCCAGCAGCGTAGTAGCTGACACGAGGGATACGCAGTATTTT. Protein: CASSVVADTRDTQYF. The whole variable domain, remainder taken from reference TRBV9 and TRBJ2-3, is DSGVTQTPKHLITATGQRVTLRCSPRSGDLSVYWYQQSLDQGLQFLIQYYNGEERAKGNILERFSAQQFPDLHSELNLSSLELGDSALYFCASSVVADTRDTQYFGPGTRLTVL.

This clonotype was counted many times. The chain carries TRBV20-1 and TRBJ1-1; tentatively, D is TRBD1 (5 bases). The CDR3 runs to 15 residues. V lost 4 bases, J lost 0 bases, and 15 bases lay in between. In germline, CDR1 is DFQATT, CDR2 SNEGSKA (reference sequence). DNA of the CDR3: TGCAGTGCTATGAGGGGCGGCAGAGTGAACACTGAAGCTTTCTTT. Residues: CSAMRGGRVNTEAFF.

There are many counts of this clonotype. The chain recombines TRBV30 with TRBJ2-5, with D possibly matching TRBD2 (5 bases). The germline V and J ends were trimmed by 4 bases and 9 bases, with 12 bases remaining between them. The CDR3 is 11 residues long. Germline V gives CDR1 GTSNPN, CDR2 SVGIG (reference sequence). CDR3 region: CAWKWETAQYF. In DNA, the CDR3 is TGTGCCTGGAAGTGGGAGACGGCCCAGTACTTC.

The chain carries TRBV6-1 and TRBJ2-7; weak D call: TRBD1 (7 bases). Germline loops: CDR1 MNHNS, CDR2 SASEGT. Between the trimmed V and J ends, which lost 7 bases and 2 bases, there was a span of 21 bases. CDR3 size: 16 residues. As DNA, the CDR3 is TGTGCCAGCATGCGGGCAGGGGGGAACCCTCCCTACGAGCAGTACTTC. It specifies CASMRAGGNPPYEQYF.

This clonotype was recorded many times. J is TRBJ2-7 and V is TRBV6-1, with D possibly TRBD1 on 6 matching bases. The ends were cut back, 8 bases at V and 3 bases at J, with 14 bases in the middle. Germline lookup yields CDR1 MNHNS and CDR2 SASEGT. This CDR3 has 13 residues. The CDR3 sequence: CASAPRGSYEQYF. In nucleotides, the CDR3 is TGTGCCAGCGCGCCCAGGGGTAGCTACGAGCAGTACTTC.

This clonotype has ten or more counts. The CDR3 DNA follows: TGTGCCATCAGTGTGACAGGAGATAGCAATCAGCCCCAGCATTTT. It encodes CAISVTGDSNQPQHF. This chain connects TRBV10-3 to TRBJ1-5, with D perhaps matching TRBD1 (6 bases). The CDR3 is 15 residues long. CDR1 ENHRY and CDR2 SYGVKD come from the germline V gene. V lost 4 bases and J 0 bases, leaving 10 bases between the germline ends.

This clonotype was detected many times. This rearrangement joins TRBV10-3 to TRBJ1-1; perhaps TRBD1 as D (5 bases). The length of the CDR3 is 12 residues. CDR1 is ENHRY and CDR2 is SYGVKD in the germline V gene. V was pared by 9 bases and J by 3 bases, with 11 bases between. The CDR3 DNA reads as TGTGCCATACAGGAGGGCCACACTGAAGCTTTCTTT. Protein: CAIQEGHTEAFF.

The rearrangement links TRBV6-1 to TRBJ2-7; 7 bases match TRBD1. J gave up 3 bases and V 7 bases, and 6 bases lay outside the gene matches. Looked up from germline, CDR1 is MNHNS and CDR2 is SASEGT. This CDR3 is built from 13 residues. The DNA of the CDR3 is TGTGCCAGCACCATAGGGACAGTCTACGAGCAGTACTTC. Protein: CASTIGTVYEQYF.

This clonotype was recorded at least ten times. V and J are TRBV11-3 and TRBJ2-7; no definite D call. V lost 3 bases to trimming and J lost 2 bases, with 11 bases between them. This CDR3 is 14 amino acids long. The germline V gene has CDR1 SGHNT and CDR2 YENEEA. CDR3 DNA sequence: TGTGCCAGCAGCTTTCGTCTGGGGACCTACGAGCAGTACTTC. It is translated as CASSFRLGTYEQYF. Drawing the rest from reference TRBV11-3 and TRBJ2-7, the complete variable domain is EAGVVQSPRYKIIEKKQPVAFWCNPISGHNTLYWYLQNLGQGPELLIRYENEEAVDDSQLPKDRFSAERLKGVDSTLKIQPAELGDSAVYLCASSFRLGTYEQYFGPGTRLTVT.

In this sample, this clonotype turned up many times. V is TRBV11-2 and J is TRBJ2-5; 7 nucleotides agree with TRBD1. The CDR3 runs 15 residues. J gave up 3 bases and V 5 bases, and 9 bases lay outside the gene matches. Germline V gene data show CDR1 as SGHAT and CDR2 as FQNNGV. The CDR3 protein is CASSPRGTEEETQYF. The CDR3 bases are TGTGCCAGCAGCCCAAGGGGGACAGAAGAAGAGACCCAGTACTTC. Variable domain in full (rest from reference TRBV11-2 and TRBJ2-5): EAGVAQSPRYKIIEKRQSVAFWCNPISGHATLYWYQQILGQGPKLLIQFQNNGVVDDSQLPKDRFSAERLKGVDSTLKIQPAKLEDSAVYLCASSPRGTEEETQYFGPGTRLLVL.

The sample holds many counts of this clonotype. The CDR3 DNA follows: TGTGCCAGCAGTGGTCACAAGCTTAACTATGGCTACACCTTC. It translates to CASSGHKLNYGYTF. V and J are TRBV9 and TRBJ1-2; D remains ambiguous. The CDR3 runs to 14 residues. Germline V gives CDR1 SGDLS, CDR2 YYNGEE. The V end lost 5 bases, the J end lost 1 base, and 12 bases lay between the germline ends.

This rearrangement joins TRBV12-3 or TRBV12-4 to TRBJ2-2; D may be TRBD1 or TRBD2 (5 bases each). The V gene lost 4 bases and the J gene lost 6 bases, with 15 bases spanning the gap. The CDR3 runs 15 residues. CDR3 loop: CASSSGRGPPGELFF. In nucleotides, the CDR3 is TGTGCCAGCAGTTCGGGACGAGGCCCGCCCGGGGAGCTGTTTTTT.

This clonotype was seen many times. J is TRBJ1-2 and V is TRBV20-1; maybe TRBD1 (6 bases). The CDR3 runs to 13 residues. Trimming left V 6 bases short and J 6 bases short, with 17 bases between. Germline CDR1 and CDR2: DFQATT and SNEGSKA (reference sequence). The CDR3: CSAANRVPDGYTF. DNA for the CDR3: TGCAGTGCCGCAAACAGGGTTCCGGATGGCTACACCTTC.

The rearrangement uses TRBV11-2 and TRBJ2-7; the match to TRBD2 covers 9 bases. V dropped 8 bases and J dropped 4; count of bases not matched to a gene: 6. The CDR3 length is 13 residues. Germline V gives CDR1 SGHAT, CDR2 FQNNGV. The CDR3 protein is CASCRTSEYEQYF. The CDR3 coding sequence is TGTGCCAGCTGCAGGACTAGCGAGTACGAGCAGTACTTC.

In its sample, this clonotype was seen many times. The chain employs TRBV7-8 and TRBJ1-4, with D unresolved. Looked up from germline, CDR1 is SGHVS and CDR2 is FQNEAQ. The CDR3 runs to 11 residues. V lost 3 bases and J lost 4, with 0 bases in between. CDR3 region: CASSFNEKLFF. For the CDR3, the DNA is TGTGCCAGCAGCTTTAATGAAAAACTGTTTTTT.

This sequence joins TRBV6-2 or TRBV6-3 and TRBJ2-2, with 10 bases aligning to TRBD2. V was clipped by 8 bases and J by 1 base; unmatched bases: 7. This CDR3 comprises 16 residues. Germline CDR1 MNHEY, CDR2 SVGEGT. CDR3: CASGSGGAGNTGELFF. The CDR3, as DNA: TGTGCCAGCGGGAGCGGGGGGGCCGGGAACACCGGGGAGCTGTTTTTT.

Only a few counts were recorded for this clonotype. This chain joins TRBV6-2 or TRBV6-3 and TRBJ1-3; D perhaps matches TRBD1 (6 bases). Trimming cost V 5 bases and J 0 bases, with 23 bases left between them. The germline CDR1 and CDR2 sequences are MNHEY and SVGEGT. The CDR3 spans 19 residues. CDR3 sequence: CASSRGPGLLKGSGNTIYF. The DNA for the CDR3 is TGTGCCAGCAGTCGGGGGCCCGGATTGCTAAAGGGCTCTGGAAACACCATATATTTT.

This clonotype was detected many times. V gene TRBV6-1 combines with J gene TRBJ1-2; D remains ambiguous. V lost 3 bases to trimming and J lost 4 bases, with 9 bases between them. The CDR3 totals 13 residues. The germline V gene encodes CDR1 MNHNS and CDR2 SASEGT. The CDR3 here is CASSDRQSYGYTF. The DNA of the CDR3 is TGTGCCAGCAGTGATCGGCAGTCCTATGGCTACACCTTC.

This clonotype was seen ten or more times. CDR3 loop: CASSTSTGLSYEQYF. The CDR3, as DNA: TGTGCCAGCAGCACCTCGACAGGACTTTCCTACGAGCAGTACTTC. The chain uses TRBV28 and TRBJ2-7, with a weak D call TRBD1 (6 bases). Germline V gene data show CDR1 as MDHEN and CDR2 as SYDVKM. CDR3 length: 15 amino acids. Trimming pared 6 bases from V and 1 base from J, leaving 16 bases between.